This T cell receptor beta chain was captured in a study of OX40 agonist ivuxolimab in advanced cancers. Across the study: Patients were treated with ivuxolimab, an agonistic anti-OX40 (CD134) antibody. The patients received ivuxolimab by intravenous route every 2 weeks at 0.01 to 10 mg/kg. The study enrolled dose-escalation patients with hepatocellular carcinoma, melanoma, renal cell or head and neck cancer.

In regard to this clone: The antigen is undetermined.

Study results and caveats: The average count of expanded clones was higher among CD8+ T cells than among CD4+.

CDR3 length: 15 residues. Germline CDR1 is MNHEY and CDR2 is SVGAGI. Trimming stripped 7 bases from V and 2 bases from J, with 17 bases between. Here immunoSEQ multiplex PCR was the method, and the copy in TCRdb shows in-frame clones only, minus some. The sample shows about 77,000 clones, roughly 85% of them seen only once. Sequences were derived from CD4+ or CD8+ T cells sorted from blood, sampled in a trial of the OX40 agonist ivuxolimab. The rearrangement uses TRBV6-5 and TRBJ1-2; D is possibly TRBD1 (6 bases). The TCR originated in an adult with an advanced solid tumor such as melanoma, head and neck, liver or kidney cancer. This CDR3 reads CASTNARGENYGYTF. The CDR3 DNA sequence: TGTGCCAGCACTAACGCCAGGGGCGAGAACTATGGCTACACCTTC.